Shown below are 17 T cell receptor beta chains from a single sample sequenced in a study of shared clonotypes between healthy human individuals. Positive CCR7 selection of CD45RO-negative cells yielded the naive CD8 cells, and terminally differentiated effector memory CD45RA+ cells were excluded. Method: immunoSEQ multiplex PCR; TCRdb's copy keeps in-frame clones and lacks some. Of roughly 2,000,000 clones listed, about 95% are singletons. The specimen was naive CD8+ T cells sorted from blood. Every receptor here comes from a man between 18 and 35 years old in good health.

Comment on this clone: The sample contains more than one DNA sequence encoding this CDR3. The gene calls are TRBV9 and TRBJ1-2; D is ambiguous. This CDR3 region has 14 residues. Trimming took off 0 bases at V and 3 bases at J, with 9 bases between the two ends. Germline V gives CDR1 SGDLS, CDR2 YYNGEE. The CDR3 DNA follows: TGTGCCAGCAGCGTAGGTGGTGGGGACTATGGCTACACCTTC. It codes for CASSVGGGDYGYTF.

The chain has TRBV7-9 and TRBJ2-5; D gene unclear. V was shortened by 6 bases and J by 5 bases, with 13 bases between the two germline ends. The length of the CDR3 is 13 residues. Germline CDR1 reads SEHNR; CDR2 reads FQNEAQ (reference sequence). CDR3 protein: CASSYRAIETQYF. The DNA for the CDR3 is TGTGCCAGCAGTTATCGGGCTATCGAGACCCAGTACTTC.

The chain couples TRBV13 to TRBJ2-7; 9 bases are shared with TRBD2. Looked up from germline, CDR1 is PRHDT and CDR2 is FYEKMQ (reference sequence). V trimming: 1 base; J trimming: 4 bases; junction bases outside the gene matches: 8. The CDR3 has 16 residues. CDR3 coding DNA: TGTGCCAGCAGCTTAGAGGGGTCTAGCGGGATATACGAGCAGTACTTC. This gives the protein CASSLEGSSGIYEQYF.

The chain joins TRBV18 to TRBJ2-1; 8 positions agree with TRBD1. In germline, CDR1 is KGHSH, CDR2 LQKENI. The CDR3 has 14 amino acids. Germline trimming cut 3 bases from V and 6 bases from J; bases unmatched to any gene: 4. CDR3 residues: CASSPSGGINEQFF. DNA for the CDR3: TGTGCCAGCTCACCGTCAGGGGGCATCAATGAGCAGTTCTTC.

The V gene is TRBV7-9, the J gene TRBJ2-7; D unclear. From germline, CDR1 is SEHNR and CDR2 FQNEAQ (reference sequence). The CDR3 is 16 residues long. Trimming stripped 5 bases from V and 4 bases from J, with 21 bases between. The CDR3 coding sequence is TGTGCCAGCAGCCCCGGCCTGGCTTCCCCCCTATACGAGCAGTACTTC. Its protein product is CASSPGLASPLYEQYF.

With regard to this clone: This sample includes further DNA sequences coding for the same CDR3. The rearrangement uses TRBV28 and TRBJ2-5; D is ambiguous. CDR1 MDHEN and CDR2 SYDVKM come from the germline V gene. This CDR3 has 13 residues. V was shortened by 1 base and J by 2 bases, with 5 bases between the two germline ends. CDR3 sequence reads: CASSLLPQETQYF. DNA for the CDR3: TGTGCCAGCAGTTTATTGCCTCAAGAGACCCAGTACTTC. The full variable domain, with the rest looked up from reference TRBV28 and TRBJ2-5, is DVKVTQSSRYLVKRTGEKVFLECVQDMDHENMFWYRQDPGLGLRLIYFSYDVKMKEKGDIPEGYSVSREKKERFSLILESASTNQTSMYLCASSLLPQETQYFGPGTRLLVL.

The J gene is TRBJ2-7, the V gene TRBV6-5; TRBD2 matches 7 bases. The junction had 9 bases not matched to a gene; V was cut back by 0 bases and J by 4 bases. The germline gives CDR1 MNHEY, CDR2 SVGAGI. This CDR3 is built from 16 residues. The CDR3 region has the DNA TGTGCCAGCAGTTACTCCGGCGGGAGCCTAACGTACGAGCAGTACTTC. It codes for CASSYSGGSLTYEQYF.

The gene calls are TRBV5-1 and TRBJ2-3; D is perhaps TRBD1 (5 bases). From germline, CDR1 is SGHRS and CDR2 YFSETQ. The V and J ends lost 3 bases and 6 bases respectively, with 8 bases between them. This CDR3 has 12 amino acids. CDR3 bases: TGCGCCAGCAGCTGGAACAGGGATACGCAGTATTTT. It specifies CASSWNRDTQYF.

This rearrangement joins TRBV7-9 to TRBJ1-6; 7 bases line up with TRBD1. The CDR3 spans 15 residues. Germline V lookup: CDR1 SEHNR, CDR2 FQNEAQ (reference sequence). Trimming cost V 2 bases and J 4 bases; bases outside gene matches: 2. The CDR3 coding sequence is TGTGCCAGCAGCTTACCGGGACAGTATAATTCACCCCTCCACTTT. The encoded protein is CASSLPGQYNSPLHF.

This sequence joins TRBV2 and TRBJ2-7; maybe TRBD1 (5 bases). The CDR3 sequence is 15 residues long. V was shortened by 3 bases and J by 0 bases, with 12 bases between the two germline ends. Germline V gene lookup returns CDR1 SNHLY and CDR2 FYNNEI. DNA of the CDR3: TGTGCCAGCAGTGAGGGGCAGGACCACTCCTACGAGCAGTACTTC. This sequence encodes CASSEGQDHSYEQYF.

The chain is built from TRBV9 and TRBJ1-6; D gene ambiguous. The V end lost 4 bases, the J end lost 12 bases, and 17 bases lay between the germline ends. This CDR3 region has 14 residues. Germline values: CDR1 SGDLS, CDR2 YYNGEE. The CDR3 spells CASSPDGYDGPLHF. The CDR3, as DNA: TGTGCCAGCAGCCCCGACGGTTATGACGGACCCCTCCACTTT.

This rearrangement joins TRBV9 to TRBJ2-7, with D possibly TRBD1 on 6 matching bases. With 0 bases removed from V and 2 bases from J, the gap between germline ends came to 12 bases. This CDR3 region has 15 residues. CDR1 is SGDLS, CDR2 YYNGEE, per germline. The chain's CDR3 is CASSVGLTGAYEQYF. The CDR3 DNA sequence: TGTGCCAGCAGCGTAGGTTTGACAGGTGCCTACGAGCAGTACTTC.

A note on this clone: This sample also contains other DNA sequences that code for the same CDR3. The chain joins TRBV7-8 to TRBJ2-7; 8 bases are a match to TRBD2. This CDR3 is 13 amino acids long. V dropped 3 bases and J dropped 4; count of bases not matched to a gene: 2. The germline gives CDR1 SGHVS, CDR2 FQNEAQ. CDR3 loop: CASSLRGAYEQYF. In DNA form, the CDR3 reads TGTGCCAGCAGCTTGCGGGGGGCTTACGAGCAGTACTTC.

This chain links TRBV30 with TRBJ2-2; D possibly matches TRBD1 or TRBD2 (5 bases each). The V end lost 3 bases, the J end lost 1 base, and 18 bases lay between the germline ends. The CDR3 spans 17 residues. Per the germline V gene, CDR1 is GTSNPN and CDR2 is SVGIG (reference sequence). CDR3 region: CAWRQRVGRGNTGELFF. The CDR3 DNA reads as TGTGCCTGGAGGCAACGTGTGGGACGGGGGAACACCGGGGAGCTGTTTTTT.

The CDR3 DNA follows: TGTGCCAGCAGCTTGTACGGTCCCTCCGAGGTCCCAGATACGCAGTATTTT. It yields the protein CASSLYGPSEVPDTQYF. The chain carries TRBV5-5 and TRBJ2-3; D call uncertain. CDR3 size: 17 residues. CDR1 is SGHKS, CDR2 YYEKEE, per germline (reference sequence). Trimming took 1 base from V and 4 from J, leaving 19 bases between them. Supplemented by reference TRBV5-5 and TRBJ2-3, the full variable domain reads DAGVTQSPTHLIKTRGQQVTLRCSPISGHKSVSWYQQVLGQGPQFIFQYYEKEERGRGNFPDRFSARQFPNYSSELNVNALLLGDSALYLCASSLYGPSEVPDTQYFGPGTRLTVL.

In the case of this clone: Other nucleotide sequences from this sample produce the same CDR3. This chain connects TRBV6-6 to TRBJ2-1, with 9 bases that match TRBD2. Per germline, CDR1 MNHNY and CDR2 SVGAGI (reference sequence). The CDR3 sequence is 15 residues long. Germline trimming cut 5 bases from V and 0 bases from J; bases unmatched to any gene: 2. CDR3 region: CASSRSGSSYNEQFF. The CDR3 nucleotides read TGTGCCAGCAGTCGTAGCGGGAGCTCCTACAATGAGCAGTTCTTC.

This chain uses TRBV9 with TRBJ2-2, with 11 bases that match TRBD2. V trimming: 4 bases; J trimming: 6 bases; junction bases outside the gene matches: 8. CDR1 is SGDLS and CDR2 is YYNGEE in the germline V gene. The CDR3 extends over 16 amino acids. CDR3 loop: CASSPGGTSGAGELFF. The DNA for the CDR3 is TGTGCCAGCAGCCCAGGTGGGACTAGCGGCGCCGGGGAGCTGTTTTTT.